This TCR beta chain was observed in a study of OX40 agonist ivuxolimab in advanced cancers. Study observations and caveats: At doses 0.1 to 3.0 mg/kg, CD4+ and CD8+ clones expanded. Researchers did not determine the expanded peripheral T cells' antigen specificity.

The J segment lost 0 bases and the V segment lost 0 bases, leaving 2 bases of the junction unmatched. The CDR3 is made up of 16 amino acids. Germline lookup yields CDR1 MDHEN and CDR2 SYDVKM. Remarks on this clone: Antigen unknown.

The data were produced by immunoSEQ multiplex PCR, yet TCRdb's version contains in-frame clones alone and is incomplete. The sample records 55,000 to 60,000 clones, about 93% being singletons. Here the sequenced sample was CD4+ or CD8+ T cells sorted from blood, taken in a trial of the OX40 agonist ivuxolimab. This sequence joins TRBV28 and TRBJ2-4; the match to TRBD2 covers 7 bases. The receptor comes from an adult with an advanced solid tumor such as melanoma, head and neck, liver or kidney cancer. The CDR3 loop is CASSLWGEGAKNIQYF. The DNA for the CDR3 is TGTGCCAGCAGTTTATGGGGGGAGGGAGCCAAAAACATTCAGTACTTC. Full variable domain (missing parts from reference TRBV28 and TRBJ2-4): DVKVTQSSRYLVKRTGEKVFLECVQDMDHENMFWYRQDPGLGLRLIYFSYDVKMKEKGDIPEGYSVSREKKERFSLILESASTNQTSMYLCASSLWGEGAKNIQYFGAGTRLSVL.